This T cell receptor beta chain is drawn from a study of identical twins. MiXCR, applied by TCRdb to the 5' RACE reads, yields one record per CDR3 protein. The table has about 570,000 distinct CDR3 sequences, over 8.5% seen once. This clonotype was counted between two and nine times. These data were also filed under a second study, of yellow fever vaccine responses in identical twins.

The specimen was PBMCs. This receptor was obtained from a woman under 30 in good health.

The CDR3 DNA sequence: TGTGCCAGCAGCTTGGAGCAATTCAGGACGGCCTATGGCTACACCTTC. Amino acid sequence: CASSLEQFRTAYGYTF. The chain employs TRBV5-6 and TRBJ1-2; D is undetermined. The CDR3 spans 16 residues. The V end was cut by 0 bases, the J end by 4 bases, with 16 bases between. Germline CDR1 SGHDT, CDR2 YYEEEE.